These T cell receptor beta chains were read from a single sample in a study of vaccination and CD4 T cells after COVID-19. The antigens these receptors bind are not known. TCRdb called the PCR reads again in MiXCR, with one record for every CDR3 protein. This table holds 9,000 to 15,000 distinct CDR3 sequences, less than 80% found once. Source material: CD4+ T cells from blood, cultured in vitro. These receptors were collected from a human donor who had recovered from COVID-19. CDR3s leave out the opening cysteine and the closing phenylalanine or tryptophan. Fields, in order: V gene, J gene, CDR3 protein.

v_gene: TRBV11-3
j_gene: TRBJ2-1
CDR3aa: ASSLASGNEQF

v_gene: TRBV6-5
j_gene: TRBJ2-7
CDR3aa: ASSLGLAAFYEQY

v_gene: TRBV20-1
j_gene: TRBJ1-1
CDR3aa: SAIVSGLSEAF

v_gene: TRBV11-1
j_gene: TRBJ1-2
CDR3aa: ASSLAGANGYT

v_gene: TRBV2
j_gene: TRBJ1-5
CDR3aa: ASSERSRYSNQPQH

v_gene: TRBV12-3/TRBV12-4
j_gene: TRBJ1-2
CDR3aa: ASSLDRGVGGYT

v_gene: TRBV6-5
j_gene: TRBJ1-5
CDR3aa: ASSYSSKGGSNQPQH

v_gene: TRBV7-2
j_gene: TRBJ1-5
CDR3aa: ASSLQGPRQPQH

v_gene: TRBV15
j_gene: TRBJ1-2
CDR3aa: ATSRDLTLEGYT

v_gene: TRBV6-5
j_gene: TRBJ1-2
CDR3aa: ASSCAGTGGNGYT

v_gene: TRBV11-1
j_gene: TRBJ1-2
CDR3aa: ASSSSGSGYT

v_gene: TRBV7-7
j_gene: TRBJ2-2
CDR3aa: ASSRGSRSTGELF

v_gene: TRBV7-9
j_gene: TRBJ1-2
CDR3aa: ASSLDQSLYGYT

v_gene: TRBV7-2
j_gene: TRBJ1-3
CDR3aa: ASSSHRTGAGNTIY

v_gene: TRBV2
j_gene: TRBJ1-4
CDR3aa: ASSQGRDEKLF

v_gene: TRBV7-9
j_gene: TRBJ2-7
CDR3aa: ASSFAIAGYEQY

v_gene: TRBV29-1
j_gene: TRBJ1-1
CDR3aa: SVDTTGVNTEAF

v_gene: TRBV15
j_gene: TRBJ2-7
CDR3aa: ATSREPLGNYEQY

v_gene: TRBV24-1
j_gene: TRBJ1-1
CDR3aa: ATSDWGKGEAF

v_gene: TRBV27
j_gene: TRBJ2-7
CDR3aa: ASSTRGEQY

v_gene: TRBV11-1
j_gene: TRBJ2-1
CDR3aa: ASSSDFAGSRNEQF

v_gene: TRBV24-1
j_gene: TRBJ1-5
CDR3aa: ATRGGTNQPQH

v_gene: TRBV2
j_gene: TRBJ1-6
CDR3aa: ASSERGHSNSPLH

v_gene: TRBV19
j_gene: TRBJ2-1
CDR3aa: ASTGGYNEQF

v_gene: TRBV25-1
j_gene: TRBJ1-2
CDR3aa: ASSETAYGYT

v_gene: TRBV7-2
j_gene: TRBJ2-3
CDR3aa: ASSPDGISTDTQY

v_gene: TRBV20-1
j_gene: TRBJ2-3
CDR3aa: SANARDRSADTQY

v_gene: TRBV20-1
j_gene: TRBJ1-1
CDR3aa: RRQGLNTEAF

v_gene: TRBV6-1
j_gene: TRBJ2-1
CDR3aa: ASSAFPSGVYNEQF

v_gene: TRBV14
j_gene: TRBJ1-2
CDR3aa: ASSQVDGQYGYT

v_gene: TRBV20-1
j_gene: TRBJ1-2
CDR3aa: SARARGRETGYT

v_gene: TRBV7-9
j_gene: TRBJ1-2
CDR3aa: ASSPSGRGRRDGYT

v_gene: TRBV7-2
j_gene: TRBJ2-5
CDR3aa: ASSSPPGETQY

v_gene: TRBV20-1
j_gene: TRBJ1-5
CDR3aa: SARTGLYSNQPQH